This entry features one TCR beta chain sequence. Germline V CDR1 and CDR2: GTSNPN, SVGIG (reference sequence). Trimming at V came to 2 bases and at J to 5 bases, leaving 11 bases not matched to a gene. The CDR3 consists of 15 residues. This entry is derived from a study of blood T cell repertoires in COVID-19. TCRdb's copy holds only in-frame clones and misses some; the assay was immunoSEQ multiplex PCR. The data show approximately 100,000 clones, approximately 79% seen once. This receptor was identified in a man aged 65 to 79 with active or convalescent COVID-19. The sequenced sample consisted of peripheral blood. This chain links TRBV30 with TRBJ2-7; 8 bases are shared with TRBD1. Here the CDR3 DNA reads TGTGCCTGGAGTATACAATGGACAGGGAGCCACGAGCAGTACTTC. Protein product: CAWSIQWTGSHEQYF.